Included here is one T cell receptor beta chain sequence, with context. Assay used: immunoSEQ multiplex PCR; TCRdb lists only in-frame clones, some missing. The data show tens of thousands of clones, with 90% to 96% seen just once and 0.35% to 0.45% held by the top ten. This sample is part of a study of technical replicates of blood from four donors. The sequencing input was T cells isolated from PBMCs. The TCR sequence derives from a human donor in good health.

The CDR3 reads CASSSGGREAETQYF. As DNA, the CDR3 is TGCGCCAGCAGCTCGGGAGGTCGGGAGGCGGAGACCCAGTACTTC. V and J are TRBV5-1 and TRBJ2-5; 7 bases fit TRBD2. In germline, CDR1 is SGHRS, CDR2 YFSETQ. Losses at the gene ends were 3 bases for V and 5 bases for J; bases not matched to a gene: 10. The CDR3 consists of 15 residues.